A single sample gave rise to the 30 T cell receptor beta chains below, sequenced in a study of shared clonotypes between healthy human individuals. Libraries were prepared by immunoSEQ multiplex PCR; TCRdb keeps only in-frame clonotypes and omits some of them. Among a few million clones listed, around nine tenths were seen once. Sequencing input: naive CD4+ T cells sorted from blood. Stated subset: CD45RA+ positively selected. These TCRs come from a man aged 18 to 35 in good health.

The gene calls are TRBV7-9 and TRBJ1-1, with 9 bases matching TRBD1. Germline V gene sequence: CDR1 SEHNR, CDR2 FQNEAQ (reference sequence). Trimming removed 3 bases from V and 1 base from J; junction bases left unmatched: 6. The CDR3 is 16 residues long. CDR3 bases: TGTGCCAGCAGCTTCGCACCACAGGGGGCGAACACTGAAGCTTTCTTT. This translates into CASSFAPQGANTEAFF.

The chain uses TRBV19 and TRBJ2-2; the match to TRBD2 covers 7 bases. CDR1 is LNHDA and CDR2 is SQIVND in the germline V gene (reference sequence). The CDR3 totals 17 residues. V trimming: 3 bases; J trimming: 2 bases; junction bases outside the gene matches: 9. The CDR3 here is CASSIGRSGRNTGELFF. The CDR3 nucleotides read TGTGCCAGTAGTATTGGTCGTAGCGGGCGAAACACCGGGGAGCTGTTTTTT.

The CDR3 coding sequence is TGTGCCAGCAAACCACAGGGGCTCGCGGGCGAGCAGTACTTC. It translates to CASKPQGLAGEQYF. V usage is TRBV28 and J usage is TRBJ2-7, with 7 bases identical to TRBD1. V lost 7 bases, J lost 6 bases, and 12 bases stayed unmatched. CDR3 length equals 14 residues. Germline V gives CDR1 MDHEN, CDR2 SYDVKM.

The V gene is TRBV5-1, the J gene TRBJ2-7; tentatively, D is TRBD1 (5 bases). Germline-derived CDR1 and CDR2 are SGHRS and YFSETQ. V lost 3 bases to trimming and J lost 6 bases, with 10 bases between them. This CDR3 has 12 residues. As DNA, the CDR3 is TGCGCCAGCAGCTCGGCAGGGTCCGAGCAGTACTTC. This encodes CASSSAGSEQYF. Complete variable domain (other parts from reference TRBV5-1 and TRBJ2-7): KAGVTQTPRYLIKTRGQQVTLSCSPISGHRSVSWYQQTPGQGLQFLFEYFSETQRNKGNFPGRFSGRQFSNSRSEMNVSTLELGDSALYLCASSSAGSEQYFGPGTRLTVT.

In its sample, this clone was seen once. V usage is TRBV7-9 and J usage is TRBJ2-7, with D maybe TRBD1 (5 bases). Trimming removed 1 base at V and 4 bases at J, with 14 bases between. Germline V gene sequence: CDR1 SEHNR, CDR2 FQNEAQ (reference sequence). The CDR3 contains 15 residues. The CDR3 DNA reads as TGTGCCAGCAGCTTAGAAACAGGTACATTTTACGAGCAGTACTTC. The encoded protein is CASSLETGTFYEQYF.

This clone has only one observation. V and J are TRBV6-1 and TRBJ1-6, with 10 nucleotides matching TRBD1. Germline assignment: CDR1 MNHNS and CDR2 SASEGT. The V and J ends lost 4 bases and 7 bases, in that order; junction bases with no gene match: 7. The CDR3 has 16 amino acids. The CDR3 sequence: CASSGRQGARNSPLHF. The CDR3 region has the DNA TGTGCCAGCAGTGGAAGACAGGGGGCTAGGAATTCACCCCTCCACTTT.

V gene TRBV2 combines with J gene TRBJ1-5; TRBD1 matches 9 bases. J gave up 4 bases and V 4 bases, and 5 bases lay outside the gene matches. Per the germline V gene, CDR1 is SNHLY and CDR2 is FYNNEI. The CDR3 covers 15 residues. As DNA, the CDR3 is TGTGCCAGCAGTGCGATAGGACAGGGGAATCAGCCCCAGCATTTT. Translation: CASSAIGQGNQPQHF. The full variable domain, rest sourced from reference TRBV2 and TRBJ1-5, is EPEVTQTPSHQVTQMGQEVILRCVPISNHLYFYWYRQILGQKVEFLVSFYNNEISEKSEIFDDQFSVERPDGSNFTLKIRSTKLEDSAMYFCASSAIGQGNQPQHFGDGTRLSIL.

The V and J genes are TRBV5-6 and TRBJ1-2; no clear D. Trimming removed 3 bases from V and 0 bases from J, with 21 bases in between. Germline V CDR1 and CDR2: SGHDT, YYEEEE. This CDR3 region has 18 residues. The CDR3 bases are TGTGCCAGCAGCTCAGACGCCCGCGCGCTGTTAGCTAACTATGGCTACACCTTC. As protein: CASSSDARALLANYGYTF.

The rearrangement joins TRBV15 to TRBJ2-1, with 9 bases fitting TRBD1. The junction had 3 bases not matched to a gene; V was cut back by 0 bases and J by 3 bases. Germline-derived CDR1 and CDR2 are LNHNV and YYDKDF (reference sequence). The CDR3 spans 16 residues. The CDR3 DNA sequence: TGTGCCACCAGCAGAGATGGGACAGGGAACTACAATGAGCAGTTCTTC. Protein sequence: CATSRDGTGNYNEQFF.

This chain links TRBV5-1 with TRBJ1-2; TRBD1 is a possible D gene (5 bases). With 0 bases removed from V and 3 bases from J, the gap between germline ends came to 9 bases. The CDR3 length is 14 residues. Germline lookup yields CDR1 SGHRS and CDR2 YFSETQ. CDR3 nucleotide sequence: TGCGCCAGCAGCTTGGTTGGCAGGGACTATGGCTACACCTTC. Amino acids: CASSLVGRDYGYTF.

This clone turned up a few times. Within the sample, other DNA sequences also encode this same CDR3. The chain joins TRBV19 to TRBJ2-2, with 9 bases lining up with TRBD1. The J segment lost 4 bases and the V segment lost 5 bases, leaving 2 bases of the junction unmatched. CDR3 size: 14 residues. Germline CDR1 LNHDA, CDR2 SQIVND (reference sequence). The chain's CDR3 is CASSPDRGTGELFF. The CDR3 DNA follows: TGTGCCAGTAGTCCGGACAGGGGCACCGGGGAGCTGTTTTTT.

This chain joins TRBV10-2 and TRBJ2-3, with 10 bases identical to TRBD2. This CDR3 has 15 amino acids. The junction had 7 bases not matched to a gene; V was cut back by 5 bases and J by 5 bases. Germline loops: CDR1 WSHSY, CDR2 SAAADI. As DNA, the CDR3 is TGCGCCAGCAGTCAAAGCGGGGGGGGTAGAGATACGCAGTATTTT. Protein: CASSQSGGGRDTQYF.

As for this clone: The identical CDR3 is also encoded by other nucleotide sequences in the sample. The V gene is TRBV28, the J gene TRBJ2-7, with D possibly being TRBD1 (5 bases). CDR1 is MDHEN and CDR2 is SYDVKM in the germline V gene. V gave up 6 bases and J gave up 2 bases, with 11 bases separating them. The CDR3 sequence is 13 residues long. The CDR3 coding sequence is TGTGCCAGCAGCTCAGGGCCTACCTACGAGCAGTACTTC. Translation gives CASSSGPTYEQYF.

This sequence joins TRBV7-9 and TRBJ2-7, with TRBD1 as a possible D gene (6 bases). Deletions cut 5 bases from V and 1 base from J, with 12 bases between. The CDR3 runs to 14 residues. In germline, CDR1 is SEHNR, CDR2 FQNEAQ (reference sequence). CDR3 sequence reads: CASSQAGESYEQYF. The CDR3 nucleotides read TGTGCCAGCAGCCAAGCAGGGGAGTCCTACGAGCAGTACTTC. The variable domain in full, with the rest retrieved from reference TRBV7-9 and TRBJ2-7, is DTGVSQNPRHKITKRGQNVTFRCDPISEHNRLYWYRQTLGQGPEFLTYFQNEAQLEKSRLLSDRFSAERPKGSFSTLEIQRTEQGDSAMYLCASSQAGESYEQYFGPGTRLTVT.

In its sample, this clone was seen once. The V and J genes are TRBV11-2 and TRBJ2-5, with D perhaps TRBD1 (6 bases). The CDR3 length is 17 residues. The germline gives CDR1 SGHAT, CDR2 FQNNGV. V was shortened by 3 bases and J by 1 base, with 18 bases between the two germline ends. CDR3 loop: CASSFDRSQILQETQYF. The DNA of the CDR3 is TGTGCCAGCAGCTTCGACAGGTCACAGATACTCCAAGAGACCCAGTACTTC.

The chain employs TRBV10-3 and TRBJ1-3; D ambiguous. This CDR3 region has 15 residues. Between the trimmed V and J ends, which lost 6 bases and 7 bases, there was a span of 19 bases. In germline, CDR1 is ENHRY, CDR2 SYGVKD. The CDR3 sequence: CAIRGPGPEANTIYF. CDR3 nucleotide sequence: TGTGCCATCAGAGGACCGGGCCCCGAGGCGAACACCATATATTTT.

The rearrangement uses TRBV19 and TRBJ1-4; D is possibly TRBD1 (5 bases). Germline V lookup: CDR1 LNHDA, CDR2 SQIVND (reference sequence). The CDR3 covers 15 residues. Trimming pared 7 bases from V and 0 bases from J, leaving 12 bases between. CDR3 in amino acids: CASIGRQTTNEKLFF. In DNA form, the CDR3 reads TGTGCCAGTATTGGGCGACAGACAACTAATGAAAAACTGTTTTTT.

The chain has TRBV30 and TRBJ1-5; D not certain. V gave up 5 bases and J gave up 0 bases, with 11 bases separating them. This CDR3 region has 14 residues. CDR1 is GTSNPN and CDR2 is SVGIG in the germline V gene (reference sequence). The CDR3 protein is CAWAAGGSNQPQHF. As DNA, the CDR3 is TGTGCCTGGGCAGCAGGAGGTAGCAATCAGCCCCAGCATTTT.

V gene TRBV28 combines with J gene TRBJ2-7; TRBD2 matches 8 bases. The CDR3 consists of 15 residues. The germline V gene encodes CDR1 MDHEN and CDR2 SYDVKM. Trimming removed 3 bases from V and 5 bases from J; junction bases left unmatched: 9. The CDR3 sequence is CASSLSQRGYDEQYF. In DNA form, the CDR3 reads TGTGCCAGCAGTTTGTCGCAGCGGGGGTACGACGAGCAGTACTTC.

V and J are TRBV14 and TRBJ1-6; 8 bases are shared with TRBD1. Germline V gives CDR1 SGHDN, CDR2 FVKESK. The CDR3 runs to 16 residues. V lost 2 bases, J lost 6 bases, and 6 bases stayed unmatched. The CDR3 sequence is CASSQSRTGSNSPLHF. The CDR3 nucleotides read TGTGCCAGCAGCCAATCTCGGACAGGGAGTAATTCACCCCTCCACTTT.

V and J are TRBV10-1 and TRBJ2-7; 10 nucleotides line up with TRBD1. The germline V gene has CDR1 WNHNN and CDR2 SYGVQD (reference sequence). This CDR3 is 14 amino acids long. V lost 6 bases and J lost 4; bases outside the gene matches: 6. For the CDR3, the DNA is TGCGCCAGCAGCGGAGGGGACAGGGGATACGAGCAGTACTTC. Protein: CASSGGDRGYEQYF.

The V gene is TRBV5-1, the J gene TRBJ2-1; 8 positions agree with TRBD2. CDR3 size: 14 residues. V dropped 5 bases and J dropped 4; count of bases not matched to a gene: 5. Germline values: CDR1 SGHRS, CDR2 YFSETQ. Here the CDR3 DNA reads TGCGCCAGCAGTCGAACGGGAGGGTACAATGAGCAGTTCTTC. It codes for CASSRTGGYNEQFF.

The gene calls are TRBV30 and TRBJ1-2, with TRBD1 matching over 8 bases. The CDR3 contains 13 residues. Trimming cost V 7 bases and J 6 bases; bases outside gene matches: 10. The germline V gene encodes CDR1 GTSNPN and CDR2 SVGIG (reference sequence). CDR3 region: CAFKRQGADGYTF. CDR3 DNA: TGTGCCTTCAAGCGGCAGGGGGCCGATGGCTACACCTTC.

CDR3 loop: CASRADRGLGTEAFF. DNA of the CDR3: TGTGCCAGCAGGGCCGACAGGGGGCTGGGCACTGAAGCTTTCTTT. J is TRBJ1-1 and V is TRBV2; 10 bases align to TRBD1. The ends lost 6 bases at V and 4 bases at J; junction bases unmatched: 8. The CDR3 spans 15 residues. Looked up from germline, CDR1 is SNHLY and CDR2 is FYNNEI.

Turning to this clone: The sample contains more than one DNA sequence encoding this CDR3. This chain joins TRBV18 and TRBJ1-1, with a weak D call TRBD1 (6 bases). Germline V gene data show CDR1 as KGHSH and CDR2 as LQKENI. V was shortened by 2 bases and J by 3 bases, with 10 bases between the two germline ends. The CDR3 runs 14 residues. Written as DNA, the CDR3 is TGTGCCAGCTCACCAGGGCAGGGGTACACTGAAGCTTTCTTT. This translates into CASSPGQGYTEAFF.

Remarks on this clone: The same CDR3 can be traced to other DNA sequences in this sample. The V call is TRBV19, the J call TRBJ2-2; the match to TRBD1 covers 8 bases. V was pared by 4 bases and J by 1 base, with 5 bases of the junction left unmatched. CDR3 size: 16 residues. The germline V gene encodes CDR1 LNHDA and CDR2 SQIVND (reference sequence). CDR3 sequence reads: CASSTLGTGNTGELFF. The CDR3 bases are TGTGCCAGTAGTACCCTCGGGACAGGGAACACCGGGGAGCTGTTTTTT. Based on the CDR3 plus reference TRBV19 and TRBJ2-2, the full variable domain is DGGITQSPKYLFRKEGQNVTLSCEQNLNHDAMYWYRQDPGQGLRLIYYSQIVNDFQKGDIAEGYSVSREKKESFPLTVTSAQKNPTAFYLCASSTLGTGNTGELFFGEGSRLTVL.

This chain links TRBV7-9 with TRBJ2-2; 9 positions agree with TRBD1. V was clipped by 5 bases and J by 5 bases; unmatched bases: 3. CDR1 SEHNR and CDR2 FQNEAQ come from the germline V gene (reference sequence). This CDR3 comprises 14 residues. Written as DNA, the CDR3 is TGTGCCAGCAGCCGGACAGGGGTAACCGGGGAGCTGTTTTTT. Translation gives CASSRTGVTGELFF. The full variable domain, rest sourced from reference TRBV7-9 and TRBJ2-2, is DTGVSQNPRHKITKRGQNVTFRCDPISEHNRLYWYRQTLGQGPEFLTYFQNEAQLEKSRLLSDRFSAERPKGSFSTLEIQRTEQGDSAMYLCASSRTGVTGELFFGEGSRLTVL.

This rearrangement joins TRBV28 to TRBJ1-5; weak D call: TRBD1 (5 bases). Trimming stripped 3 bases from V and 0 bases from J, with 12 bases between. This CDR3 spans 16 amino acids. Germline CDR1 is MDHEN and CDR2 is SYDVKM. CDR3 amino acids: CASSFNGGGSNQPQHF. The CDR3 coding sequence is TGTGCCAGCAGTTTTAATGGCGGGGGTAGCAATCAGCCCCAGCATTTT.

The rearrangement links TRBV5-1 to TRBJ2-1, with D maybe TRBD1 (6 bases). CDR1 is SGHRS and CDR2 is YFSETQ in the germline V gene. The CDR3 is 18 residues long. V lost 2 bases and J lost 0, with 18 bases in between. The CDR3 bases are TGCGCCAGCAGCTTTCCCCCTGGACAGATGAGCTCCTACAATGAGCAGTTCTTC. This gives the protein CASSFPPGQMSSYNEQFF.

This clone came up once. The V gene is TRBV6-5, the J gene TRBJ2-7, with D perhaps matching TRBD1 (6 bases). Trimming cost V 6 bases and J 6 bases, with 15 bases left between them. This CDR3 is built from 13 residues. CDR1 and CDR2 (germline): MNHEY, SVGAGI. The CDR3 DNA is TGTGCCAGCAGCCAGGGGCTGATTTCCGAGCAGTACTTC. As protein: CASSQGLISEQYF.